This T cell receptor (beta chain) originates from a study of Graves' ophthalmopathy and Graves' hyperthyroidism. Findings and limits, study-wide: A 13-signature model separated ophthalmopathy from stable hyperthyroidism, reaching around 88% sensitivity and less than 82% specificity cross-validated. Its predictions of ophthalmopathy progression gave the model 55% to 71% sensitivity and roughly 76% specificity.

This clonotype was seen a handful of times. Its antigen is undetermined. Clinicians diagnosed using symptoms, serum thyroxine, TRAb, thyroid ultrasound and orbital computed tomography. As the starting material, roughly 10 ml of fresh peripheral blood yielded the PBMCs. RNA transcripts were the template, and TCR beta CDR3 regions were amplified from them. RT-PCR was first run with HTBI primers, then multiplex PCR in a second round. TCRdb ran MiXCR on the multiplex PCR reads and lists one entry per CDR3 protein. The sample lists roughly 700,000 distinct CDR3 sequences; about 44% were seen once. Germline-derived CDR1 and CDR2 are LNHDA and SQIVND (reference sequence). V trimming: 5 bases; J trimming: 1 base; junction bases outside the gene matches: 5. The CDR3 has 15 amino acids.

This TCR derives from an adult man with Graves' ophthalmopathy. The chain combines TRBV19 with TRBJ1-1; 9 bases line up with TRBD1. Sequenced: peripheral blood. CDR3 protein: CASSPWTGANTEAFF. The CDR3 region has the DNA TGTGCCAGTAGTCCCTGGACAGGGGCGAACACTGAAGCTTTCTTT. Full variable domain (rest looked up from reference TRBV19 and TRBJ1-1): DGGITQSPKYLFRKEGQNVTLSCEQNLNHDAMYWYRQDPGQGLRLIYYSQIVNDFQKGDIAEGYSVSREKKESFPLTVTSAQKNPTAFYLCASSPWTGANTEAFFGQGTRLTVV.